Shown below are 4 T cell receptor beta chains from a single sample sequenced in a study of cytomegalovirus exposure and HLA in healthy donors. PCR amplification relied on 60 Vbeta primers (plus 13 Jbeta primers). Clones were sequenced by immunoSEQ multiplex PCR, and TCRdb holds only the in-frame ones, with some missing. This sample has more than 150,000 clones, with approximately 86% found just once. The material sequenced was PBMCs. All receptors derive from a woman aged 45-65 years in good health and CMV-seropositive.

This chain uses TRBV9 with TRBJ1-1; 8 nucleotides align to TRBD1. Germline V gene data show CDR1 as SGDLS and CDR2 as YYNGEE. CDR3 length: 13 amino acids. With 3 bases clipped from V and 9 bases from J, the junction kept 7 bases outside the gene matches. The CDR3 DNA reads TGTGCCAGCAGCGGGACAGGGAGTCAACAAGCTTTCTTT. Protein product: CASSGTGSQQAFF.

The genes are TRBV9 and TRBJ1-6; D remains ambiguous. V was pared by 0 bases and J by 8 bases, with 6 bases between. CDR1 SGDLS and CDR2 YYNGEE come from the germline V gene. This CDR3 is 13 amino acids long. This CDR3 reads CASSVGSDSPLHF. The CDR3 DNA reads TGTGCCAGCAGCGTAGGGTCGGATTCACCCCTCCACTTT.

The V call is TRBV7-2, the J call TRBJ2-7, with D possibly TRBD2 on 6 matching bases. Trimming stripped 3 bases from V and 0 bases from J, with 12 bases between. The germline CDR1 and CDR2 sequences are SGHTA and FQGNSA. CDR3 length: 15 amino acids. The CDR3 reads CASSLLGRSSYEQYF. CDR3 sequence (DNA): TGTGCCAGCAGCTTGTTGGGGAGGAGCTCCTACGAGCAGTACTTC.

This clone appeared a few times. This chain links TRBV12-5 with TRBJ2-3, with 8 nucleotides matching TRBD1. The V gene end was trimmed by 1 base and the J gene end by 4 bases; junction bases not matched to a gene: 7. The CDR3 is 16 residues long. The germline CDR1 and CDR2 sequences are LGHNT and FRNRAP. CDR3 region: CASGLGARGQADTQYF. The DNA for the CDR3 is TGTGCTAGTGGTTTGGGGGCTCGGGGACAGGCAGATACGCAGTATTTT. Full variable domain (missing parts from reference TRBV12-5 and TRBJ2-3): DARVTQTPRHKVTEMGQEVTMRCQPILGHNTVFWYRQTMMQGLELLAYFRNRAPLDDSGMPKDRFSAEMPDATLATLKIQPSEPRDSAVYFCASGLGARGQADTQYFGPGTRLTVL.